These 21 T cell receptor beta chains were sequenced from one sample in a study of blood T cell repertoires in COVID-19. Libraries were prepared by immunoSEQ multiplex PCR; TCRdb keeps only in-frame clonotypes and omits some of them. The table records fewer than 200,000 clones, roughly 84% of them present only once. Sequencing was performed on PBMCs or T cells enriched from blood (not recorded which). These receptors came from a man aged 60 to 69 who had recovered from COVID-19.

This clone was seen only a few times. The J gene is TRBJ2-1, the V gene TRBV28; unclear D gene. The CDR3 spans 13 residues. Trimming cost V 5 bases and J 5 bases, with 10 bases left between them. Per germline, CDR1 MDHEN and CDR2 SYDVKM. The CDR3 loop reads CASSLAGHNEQFF. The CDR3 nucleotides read TGTGCCAGCAGTCTTGCTGGCCACAATGAGCAGTTCTTC.

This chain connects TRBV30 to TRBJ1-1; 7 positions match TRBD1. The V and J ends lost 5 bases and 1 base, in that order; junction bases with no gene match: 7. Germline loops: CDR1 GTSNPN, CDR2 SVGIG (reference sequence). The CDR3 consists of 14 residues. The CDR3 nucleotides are TGTGCCTGGGGGGCGAGGGGGCGGAACACTGAAGCTTTCTTT. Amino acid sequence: CAWGARGRNTEAFF.

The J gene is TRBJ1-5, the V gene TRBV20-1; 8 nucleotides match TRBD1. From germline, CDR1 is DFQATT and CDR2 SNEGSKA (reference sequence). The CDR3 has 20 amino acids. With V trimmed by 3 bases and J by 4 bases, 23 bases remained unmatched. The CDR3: CSASPLGRGQVRTQNQPQHF. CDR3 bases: TGCAGTGCTAGTCCATTAGGCCGGGGACAGGTCAGGACCCAAAATCAGCCCCAGCATTTT.

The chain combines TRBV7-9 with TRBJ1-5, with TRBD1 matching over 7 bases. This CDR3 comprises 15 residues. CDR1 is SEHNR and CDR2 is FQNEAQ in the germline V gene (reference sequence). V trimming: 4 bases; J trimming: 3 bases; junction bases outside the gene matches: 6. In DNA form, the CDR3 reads TGTGCCAGCAGCTCCGTCGGACAGGTCAATCAGCCCCAGCATTTT. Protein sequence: CASSSVGQVNQPQHF.

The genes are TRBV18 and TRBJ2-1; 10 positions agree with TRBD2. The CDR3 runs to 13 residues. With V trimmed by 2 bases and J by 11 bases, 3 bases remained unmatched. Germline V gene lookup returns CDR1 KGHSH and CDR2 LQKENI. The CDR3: CASSPTSGTKQFF. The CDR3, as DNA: TGTGCCAGCTCACCAACTAGCGGGACTAAGCAGTTCTTC.

CDR3 residues: CASSPSTGLNRNTEAFF. CDR3 bases: TGTGCCAGCTCACCATCAACCGGCCTCAACAGGAACACTGAAGCTTTCTTT. V is TRBV18 and J is TRBJ1-1, with D unresolved. This CDR3 region has 17 residues. V was cut by 2 bases and J by 1 base, with 17 bases left in between. The germline V gene has CDR1 KGHSH and CDR2 LQKENI.

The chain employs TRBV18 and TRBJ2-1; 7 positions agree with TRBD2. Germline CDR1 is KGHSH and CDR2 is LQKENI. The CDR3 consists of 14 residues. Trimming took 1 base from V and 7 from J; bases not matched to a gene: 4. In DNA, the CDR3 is TGTGCCAGCTCACCACTGGGAGGGGCGAATGAGCAGTTCTTC. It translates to CASSPLGGANEQFF. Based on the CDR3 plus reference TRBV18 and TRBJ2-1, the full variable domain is NAGVMQNPRHLVRRRGQEARLRCSPMKGHSHVYWYRQLPEEGLKFMVYLQKENIIDESGMPKERFSAEFPKEGPSILRIQQVVRGDSAAYFCASSPLGGANEQFFGPGTRLTVL.

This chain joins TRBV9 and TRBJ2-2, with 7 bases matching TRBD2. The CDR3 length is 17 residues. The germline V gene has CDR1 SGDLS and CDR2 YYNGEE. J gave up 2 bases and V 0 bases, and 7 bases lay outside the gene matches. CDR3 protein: CASSVGAAGINTGELFF. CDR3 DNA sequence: TGTGCCAGCAGCGTAGGGGCAGCGGGGATCAACACCGGGGAGCTGTTTTTT.

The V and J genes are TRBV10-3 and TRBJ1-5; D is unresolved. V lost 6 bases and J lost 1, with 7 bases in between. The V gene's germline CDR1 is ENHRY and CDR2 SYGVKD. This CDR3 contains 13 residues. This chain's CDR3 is CAISELSNQPQHF. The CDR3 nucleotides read TGTGCCATCAGCGAACTAAGCAATCAGCCCCAGCATTTT.

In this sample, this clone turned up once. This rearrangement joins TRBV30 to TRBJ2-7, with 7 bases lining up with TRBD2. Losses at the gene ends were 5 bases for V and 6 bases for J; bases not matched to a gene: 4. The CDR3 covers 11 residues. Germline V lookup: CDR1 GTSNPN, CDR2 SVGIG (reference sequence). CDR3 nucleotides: TGTGCCTGGGGAACTAGCGCCGAGCAGTACTTC. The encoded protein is CAWGTSAEQYF. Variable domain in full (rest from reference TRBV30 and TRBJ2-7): SQTIHQWPATLVQPVGSPLSLECTVEGTSNPNLYWYRQAAGRGLQLLFYSVGIGQISSEVPQNLSASRPQDRQFILSSKKLLLSDSGFYLCAWGTSAEQYFGPGTRLTVT.

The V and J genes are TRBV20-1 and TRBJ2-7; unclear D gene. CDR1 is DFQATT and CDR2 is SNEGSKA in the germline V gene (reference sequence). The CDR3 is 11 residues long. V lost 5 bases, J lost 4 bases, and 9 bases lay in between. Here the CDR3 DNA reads TGCAGTGCTGAGAACCCGTACGAGCAGTACTTC. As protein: CSAENPYEQYF.

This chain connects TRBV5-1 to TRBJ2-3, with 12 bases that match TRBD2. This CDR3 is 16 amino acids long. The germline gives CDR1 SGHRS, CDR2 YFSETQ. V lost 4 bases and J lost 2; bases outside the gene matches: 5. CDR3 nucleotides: TGCGCCAGCAGCCAAGGACTAGCGGGGAACACAGATACGCAGTATTTT. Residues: CASSQGLAGNTDTQYF.

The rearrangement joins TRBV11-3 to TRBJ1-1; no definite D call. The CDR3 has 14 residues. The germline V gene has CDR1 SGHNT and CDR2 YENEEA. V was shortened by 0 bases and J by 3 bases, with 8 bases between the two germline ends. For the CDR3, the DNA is TGTGCCAGCAGCTTAGATCCACGGGACACTGAAGCTTTCTTT. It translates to CASSLDPRDTEAFF.

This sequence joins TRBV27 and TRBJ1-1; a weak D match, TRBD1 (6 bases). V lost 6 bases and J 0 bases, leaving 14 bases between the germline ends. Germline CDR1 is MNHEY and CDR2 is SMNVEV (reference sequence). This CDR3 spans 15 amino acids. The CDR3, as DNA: TGTGCCAGCAGGTCCACAGGGTCCGTGAACACTGAAGCTTTCTTT. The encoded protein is CASRSTGSVNTEAFF.

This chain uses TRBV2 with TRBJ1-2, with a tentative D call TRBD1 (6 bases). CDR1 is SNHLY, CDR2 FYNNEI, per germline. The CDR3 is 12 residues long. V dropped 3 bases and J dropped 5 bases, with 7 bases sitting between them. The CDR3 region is CASSDQGYGYTF. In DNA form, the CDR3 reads TGTGCCAGCAGTGACCAGGGGTATGGCTACACCTTC.

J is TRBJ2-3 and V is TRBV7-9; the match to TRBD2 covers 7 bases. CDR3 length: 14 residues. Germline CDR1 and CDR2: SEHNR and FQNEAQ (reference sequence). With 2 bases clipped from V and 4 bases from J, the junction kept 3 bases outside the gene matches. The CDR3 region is CASSLTLASDTQYF. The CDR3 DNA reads TGTGCCAGCAGCTTAACACTAGCGTCAGATACGCAGTATTTT.

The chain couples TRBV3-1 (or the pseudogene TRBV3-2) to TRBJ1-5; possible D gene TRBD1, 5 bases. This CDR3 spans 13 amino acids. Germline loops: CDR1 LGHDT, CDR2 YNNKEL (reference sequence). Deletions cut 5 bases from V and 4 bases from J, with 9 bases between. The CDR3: CASSGPGNQPQHF. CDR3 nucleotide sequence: TGTGCCAGCAGCGGACCAGGGAATCAGCCCCAGCATTTT.

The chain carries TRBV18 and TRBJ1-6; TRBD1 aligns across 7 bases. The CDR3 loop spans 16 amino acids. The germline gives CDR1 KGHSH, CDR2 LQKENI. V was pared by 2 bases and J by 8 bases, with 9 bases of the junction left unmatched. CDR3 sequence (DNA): TGTGCCAGCTCACCAAGGCAGGGGGACTTTGATTCACCCCTCCACTTT. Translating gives CASSPRQGDFDSPLHF.

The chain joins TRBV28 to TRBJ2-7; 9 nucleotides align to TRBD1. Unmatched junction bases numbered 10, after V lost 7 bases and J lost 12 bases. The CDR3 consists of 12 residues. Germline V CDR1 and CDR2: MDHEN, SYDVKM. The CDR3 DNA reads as TGTGCCAGCACCCCCGGGACAGGGAACCTGTACTTC. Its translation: CASTPGTGNLYF.

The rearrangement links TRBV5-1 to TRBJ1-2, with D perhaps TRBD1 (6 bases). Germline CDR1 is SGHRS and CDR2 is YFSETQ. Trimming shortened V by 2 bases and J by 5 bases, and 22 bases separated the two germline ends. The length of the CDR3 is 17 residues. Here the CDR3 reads CASSLGGGQRTDYGYTF. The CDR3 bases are TGCGCCAGCAGCTTAGGCGGTGGGCAACGGACAGATTATGGCTACACCTTC.

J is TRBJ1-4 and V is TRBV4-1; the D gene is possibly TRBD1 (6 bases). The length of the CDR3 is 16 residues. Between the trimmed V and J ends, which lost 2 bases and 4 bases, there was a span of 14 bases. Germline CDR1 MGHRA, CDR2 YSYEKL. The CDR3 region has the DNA TGCGCCAGCAGCCAAACACCGGGACACCTTAATGAAAAACTGTTTTTT. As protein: CASSQTPGHLNEKLFF.